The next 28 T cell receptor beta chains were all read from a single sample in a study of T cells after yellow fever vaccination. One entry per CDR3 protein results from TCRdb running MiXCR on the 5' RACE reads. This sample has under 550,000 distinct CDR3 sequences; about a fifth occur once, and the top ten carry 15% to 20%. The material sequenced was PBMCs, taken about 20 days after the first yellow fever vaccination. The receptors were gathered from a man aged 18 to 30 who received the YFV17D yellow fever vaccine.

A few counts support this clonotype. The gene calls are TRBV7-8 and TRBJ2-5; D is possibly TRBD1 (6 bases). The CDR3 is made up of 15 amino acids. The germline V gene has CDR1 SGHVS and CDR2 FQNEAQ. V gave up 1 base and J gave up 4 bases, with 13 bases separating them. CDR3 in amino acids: CASSLVQQGSETQYF. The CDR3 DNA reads TGTGCCAGCAGCTTAGTACAACAGGGTTCAGAGACCCAGTACTTC.

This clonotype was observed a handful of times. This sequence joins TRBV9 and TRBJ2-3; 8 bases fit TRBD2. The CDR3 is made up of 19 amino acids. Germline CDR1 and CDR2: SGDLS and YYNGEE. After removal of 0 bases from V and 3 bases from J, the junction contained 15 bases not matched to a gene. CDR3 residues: CASSVATSGGAGRTDTQYF. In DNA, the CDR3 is TGTGCCAGCAGCGTAGCTACATCCGGGGGGGCCGGGAGGACAGATACGCAGTATTTT.

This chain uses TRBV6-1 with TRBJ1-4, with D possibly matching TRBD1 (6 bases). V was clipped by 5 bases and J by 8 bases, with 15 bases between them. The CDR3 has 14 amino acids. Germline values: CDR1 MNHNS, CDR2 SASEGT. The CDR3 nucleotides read TGTGCCAGCAGTCAAGGGGGATTTCGGGAAAAACTGTTTTTT. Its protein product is CASSQGGFREKLFF.

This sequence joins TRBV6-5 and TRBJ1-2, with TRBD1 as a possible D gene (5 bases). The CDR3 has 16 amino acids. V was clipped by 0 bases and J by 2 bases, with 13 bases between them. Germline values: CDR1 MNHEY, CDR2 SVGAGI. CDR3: CASSYSPGPTNYGYTF. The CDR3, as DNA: TGTGCCAGCAGTTACTCCCCGGGACCAACCAACTATGGCTACACCTTC.

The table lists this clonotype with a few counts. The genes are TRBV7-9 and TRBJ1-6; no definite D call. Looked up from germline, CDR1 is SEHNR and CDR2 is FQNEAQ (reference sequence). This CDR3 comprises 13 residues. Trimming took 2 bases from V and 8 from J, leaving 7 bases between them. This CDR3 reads CASSLMTDSPLHF. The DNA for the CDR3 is TGTGCCAGCAGCTTAATGACGGATTCACCCCTCCACTTT.

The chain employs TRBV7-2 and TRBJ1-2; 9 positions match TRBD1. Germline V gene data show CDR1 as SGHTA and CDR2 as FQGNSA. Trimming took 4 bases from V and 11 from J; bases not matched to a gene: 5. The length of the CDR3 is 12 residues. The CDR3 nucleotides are TGTGCCAGCAGCTCCCGGACAGGGGCTTACACCTTC. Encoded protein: CASSSRTGAYTF.

The CDR3 DNA reads TGCGCCAGCAGCCAAGATTCTAGGCCTTCCAACACTGAAGCTTTCTTT. It specifies CASSQDSRPSNTEAFF. The rearrangement links TRBV4-3 to TRBJ1-1; no reliable D call. Per germline, CDR1 LGHNA and CDR2 YSLEER. This CDR3 contains 16 residues. V lost 0 bases, J lost 2 bases, and 13 bases lay in between.

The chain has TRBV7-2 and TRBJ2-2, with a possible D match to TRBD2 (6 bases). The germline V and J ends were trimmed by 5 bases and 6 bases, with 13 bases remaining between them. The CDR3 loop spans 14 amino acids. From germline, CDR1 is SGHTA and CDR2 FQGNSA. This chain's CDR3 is CASSTRWGAGELFF. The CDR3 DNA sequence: TGTGCCAGCAGCACCCGATGGGGGGCCGGGGAGCTGTTTTTT.

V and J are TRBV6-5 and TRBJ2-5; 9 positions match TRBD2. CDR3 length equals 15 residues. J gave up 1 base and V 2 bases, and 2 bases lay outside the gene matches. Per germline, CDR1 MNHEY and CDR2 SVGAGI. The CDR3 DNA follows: TGTGCCAGCAGTTACGTAGCGGGGGCCCAAGAGACCCAGTACTTC. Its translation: CASSYVAGAQETQYF.

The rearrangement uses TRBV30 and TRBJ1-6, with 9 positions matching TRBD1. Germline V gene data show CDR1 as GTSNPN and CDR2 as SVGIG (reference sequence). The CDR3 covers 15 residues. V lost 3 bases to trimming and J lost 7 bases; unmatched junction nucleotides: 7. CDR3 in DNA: TGTGCCTGGAGCTGGACAGGGGACGGAAATTCACCCCTCCACTTT. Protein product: CAWSWTGDGNSPLHF.

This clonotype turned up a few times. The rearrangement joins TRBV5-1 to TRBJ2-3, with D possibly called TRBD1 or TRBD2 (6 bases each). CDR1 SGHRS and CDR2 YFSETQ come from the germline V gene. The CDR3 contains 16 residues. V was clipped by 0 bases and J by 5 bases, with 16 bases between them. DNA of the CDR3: TGCGCCAGCAGCTTGGGACCTGCGGAGGGGGGAGATACGCAGTATTTT. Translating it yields CASSLGPAEGGDTQYF. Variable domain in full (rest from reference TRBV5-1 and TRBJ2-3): KAGVTQTPRYLIKTRGQQVTLSCSPISGHRSVSWYQQTPGQGLQFLFEYFSETQRNKGNFPGRFSGRQFSNSRSEMNVSTLELGDSALYLCASSLGPAEGGDTQYFGPGTRLTVL.

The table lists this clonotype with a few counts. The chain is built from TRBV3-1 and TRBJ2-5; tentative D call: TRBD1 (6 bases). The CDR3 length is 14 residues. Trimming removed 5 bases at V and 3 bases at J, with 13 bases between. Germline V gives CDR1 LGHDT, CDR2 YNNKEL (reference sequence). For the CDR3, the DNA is TGTGCCAGCAGCTACAACGACAGGAAAGAGACCCAGTACTTC. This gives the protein CASSYNDRKETQYF.

In DNA, the CDR3 is TGTGCCTCTCAGGGGGCGACAGGGGGCAATAGCATTCAGTACTTC. Amino acid sequence: CASQGATGGNSIQYF. The V gene is TRBV28, the J gene TRBJ2-4; TRBD1 agrees at 10 bases. The CDR3 is 15 amino acids. Unmatched junction bases numbered 16, after V lost 11 bases and J lost 9 bases. Germline V gives CDR1 MDHEN, CDR2 SYDVKM.

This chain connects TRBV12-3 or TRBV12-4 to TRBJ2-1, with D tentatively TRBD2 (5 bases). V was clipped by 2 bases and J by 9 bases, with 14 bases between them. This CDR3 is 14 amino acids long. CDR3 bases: TGTGCCAGCAGTTTAACACTAGATTTGTTTGAGCAGTTCTTC. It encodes CASSLTLDLFEQFF.

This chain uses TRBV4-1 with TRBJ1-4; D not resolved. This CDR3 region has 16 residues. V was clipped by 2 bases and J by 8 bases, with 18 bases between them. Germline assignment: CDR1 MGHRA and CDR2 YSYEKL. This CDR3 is CASSQPRRGRFEKLFF. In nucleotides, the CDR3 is TGCGCCAGCAGCCAACCTCGGCGGGGAAGGTTCGAAAAACTGTTTTTT.

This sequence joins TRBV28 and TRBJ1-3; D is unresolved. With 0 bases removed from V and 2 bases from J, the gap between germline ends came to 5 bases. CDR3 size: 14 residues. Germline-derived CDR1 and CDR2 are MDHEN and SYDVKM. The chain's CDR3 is CASSLWAAGNTIYF. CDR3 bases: TGTGCCAGCAGTTTATGGGCGGCTGGAAACACCATATATTTT.

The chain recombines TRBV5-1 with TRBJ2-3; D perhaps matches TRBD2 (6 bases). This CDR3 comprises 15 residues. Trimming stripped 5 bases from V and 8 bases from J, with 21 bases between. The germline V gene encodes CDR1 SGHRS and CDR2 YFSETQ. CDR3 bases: TGCGCCAGCAGGGCCGGGGGTCTAGTGTCGGGTACGCAGTATTTT. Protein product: CASRAGGLVSGTQYF.

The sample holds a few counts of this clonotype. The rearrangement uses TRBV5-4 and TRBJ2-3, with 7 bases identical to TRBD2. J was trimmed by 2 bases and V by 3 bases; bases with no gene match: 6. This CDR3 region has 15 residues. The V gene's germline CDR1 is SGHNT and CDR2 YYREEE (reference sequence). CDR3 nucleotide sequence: TGTGCCAGCAGCTCCGGGACTACCCCCACAGATACGCAGTATTTT. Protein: CASSSGTTPTDTQYF.

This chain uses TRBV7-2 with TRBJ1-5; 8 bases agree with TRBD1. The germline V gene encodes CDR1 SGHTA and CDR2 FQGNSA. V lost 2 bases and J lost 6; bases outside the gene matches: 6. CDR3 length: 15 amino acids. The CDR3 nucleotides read TGTGCCAGCAGCTTAACGGACAGGGCCCTTCAGCCCCAGCATTTT. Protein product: CASSLTDRALQPQHF.

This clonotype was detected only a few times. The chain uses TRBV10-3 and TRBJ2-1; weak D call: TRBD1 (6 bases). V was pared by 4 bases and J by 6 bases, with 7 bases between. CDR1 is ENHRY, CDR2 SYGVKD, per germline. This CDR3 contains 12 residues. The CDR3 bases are TGTGCCATCAGTGGGGGGCCCAATGAGCAGTTCTTC. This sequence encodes CAISGGPNEQFF.

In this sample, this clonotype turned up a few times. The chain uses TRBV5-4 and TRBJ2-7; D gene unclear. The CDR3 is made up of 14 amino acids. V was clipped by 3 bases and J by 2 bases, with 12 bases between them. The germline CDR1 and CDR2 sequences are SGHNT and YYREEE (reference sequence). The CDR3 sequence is CASSSGPVPYEQYF. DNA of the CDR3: TGTGCCAGCAGCTCGGGCCCAGTCCCCTACGAGCAGTACTTC. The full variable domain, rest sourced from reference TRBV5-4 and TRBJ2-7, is ETGVTQSPTHLIKTRGQQVTLRCSSQSGHNTVSWYQQALGQGPQFIFQYYREEENGRGNFPPRFSGLQFPNYSSELNVNALELDDSALYLCASSSGPVPYEQYFGPGTRLTVT.

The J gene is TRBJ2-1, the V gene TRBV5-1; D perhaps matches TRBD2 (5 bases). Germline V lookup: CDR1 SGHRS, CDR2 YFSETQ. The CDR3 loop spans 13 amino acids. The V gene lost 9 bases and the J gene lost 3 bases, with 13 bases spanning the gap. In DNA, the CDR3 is TGCGCCAATCCCGGGAACGGCTACAATGAGCAGTTCTTC. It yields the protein CANPGNGYNEQFF.

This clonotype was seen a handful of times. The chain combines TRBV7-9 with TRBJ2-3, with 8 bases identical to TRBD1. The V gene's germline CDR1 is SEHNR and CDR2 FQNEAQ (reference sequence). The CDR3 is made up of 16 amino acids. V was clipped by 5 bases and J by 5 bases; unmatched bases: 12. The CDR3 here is CASSSDDRGLLDTQYF. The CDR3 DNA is TGTGCCAGCAGCAGCGACGACAGGGGCCTCCTAGATACGCAGTATTTT.

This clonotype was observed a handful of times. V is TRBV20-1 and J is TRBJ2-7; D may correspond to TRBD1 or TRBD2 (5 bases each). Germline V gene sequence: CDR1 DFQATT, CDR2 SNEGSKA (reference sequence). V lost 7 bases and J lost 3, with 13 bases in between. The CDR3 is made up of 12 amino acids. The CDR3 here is CSVRGANYEQYF. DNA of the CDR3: TGCAGTGTACGAGGGGCCAACTACGAGCAGTACTTC.

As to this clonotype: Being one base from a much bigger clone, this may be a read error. For the CDR3, the DNA is TGCGCCAGCAGCCGTCTAGGGGGGGGGCTCTACAATGAGCAGTTCTTC. Amino acids: CASSRLGGGLYNEQFF. V and J are TRBV4-3 and TRBJ2-1; TRBD2 might be the D (7 bases). Looked up from germline, CDR1 is LGHNA and CDR2 is YSLEER. V lost 4 bases, J lost 3 bases, and 16 bases lay in between. The CDR3 extends over 16 amino acids.

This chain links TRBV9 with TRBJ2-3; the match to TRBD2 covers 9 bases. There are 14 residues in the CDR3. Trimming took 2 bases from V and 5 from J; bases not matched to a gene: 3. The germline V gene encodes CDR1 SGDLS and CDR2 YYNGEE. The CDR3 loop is CASSVRSGGDTQYF. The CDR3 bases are TGTGCCAGCAGCGTTCGTAGCGGGGGAGATACGCAGTATTTT.

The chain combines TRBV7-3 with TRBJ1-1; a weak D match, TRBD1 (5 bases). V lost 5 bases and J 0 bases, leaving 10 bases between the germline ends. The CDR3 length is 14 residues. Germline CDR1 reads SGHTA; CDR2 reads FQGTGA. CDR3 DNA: TGTGCCAGCAGCGAACAGGTGATGAACACTGAAGCTTTCTTT. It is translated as CASSEQVMNTEAFF.

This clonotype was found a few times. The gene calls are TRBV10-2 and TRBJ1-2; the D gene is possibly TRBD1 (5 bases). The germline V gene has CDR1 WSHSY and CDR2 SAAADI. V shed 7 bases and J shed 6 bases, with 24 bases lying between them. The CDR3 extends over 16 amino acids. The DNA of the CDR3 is TGCGCCAGCACCATAAACCGGGACTCCGGGCTTAATGGCTACACCTTC. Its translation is CASTINRDSGLNGYTF.